Listed here is a single TCR beta chain. Its antigen is not yet known. Within one base of it there is no much larger clone, and no base qualities were kept. These data come from a study of cytomegalovirus exposure and HLA in healthy donors (TCRdb year 2017). Context from the whole study: An earlier analysis of approximately 640 of the donors reported more than 250 Gb of sequence data and around 110 million unique TCR beta sequences from 190 million or so T cells. An early release covering roughly 640 HLA-typed donors comprised approximately 290 gigabases of sequencing data and tens of millions of unique TCR sequences. Of the roughly 400 genotyped donors, over 70% fell in the genetic ancestry cluster associated with self-reported Caucasian donors. The study aimed to test whether signatures of past pathogen exposure could be identified by cataloging public T cell receptors. The study profiled the T cell repertoires of more than 500 subjects by immunosequencing and related them to cytomegalovirus serostatus. In addition to the first cohort of around 670 subjects, a separate validation cohort of about 120 different subjects was used. High-throughput TCR immunosequencing, statistical association of individual TCRs with disease status, and machine learning were combined to predict cytomegalovirus infection status. To study patterns of TCR occurrence, a later analysis re-analyzed previously published TCR beta repertoires from 666 donors and added high-resolution HLA genotyping. Rather than drawing on any new phenotypic data, the later analysis identified candidate immune exposures from TCR beta sequences and the way those sequences occurred across donors. To decide whether each TCR beta V gene segment behaved as functional or pseudogenic, an earlier analysis of nearly 600 of the donors relied on high-throughput TCR beta sequencing. Alongside the repertoire data, information on donor age, sex, ethnicity and CMV serostatus was compiled. A later genetic analysis took genome-wide SNP genotypes for about three fifths of the roughly 670 donors and used that subset as a discovery cohort. Every repertoire in the discovery cohort had been generated on one and the same sequencing platform. Both class I and class II loci were covered by HLA typing, at four-digit resolution. Typing coverage varied by locus: roughly 620-630 donors for A, B, C, DRB1 and DQB1; 522 for DQA1; over 600 for DPA1; approximately 450 for DPB1. Roughly five DR-DQ haplotypes were handled as single units for association and clustering, since linkage in the cohort was strong. Across 398 genotyped donors of the cohort, an average of about 240,000 unique TCR beta nucleotide sequences per donor were sequenced, and roughly 17% of those sequences were non-productive.

In total, 500 to 700 healthy bone marrow donors made up the cohort. Cohort members were all nominally healthy when sampled, although unrecorded immune exposures were likely present. The donor was CMV seronegative and was included in the group of hundreds of seronegative cohort members. Every donor gave a peripheral blood sample, and the peripheral blood mononuclear cells from that sample were used for TCR beta sequencing. The Qiagen DNeasy Blood Extraction Kit was used to extract genomic DNA from the blood cell samples. What the research found in general, with its limitations: Presence/absence analyses assumed roughly uniform sequencing depth across donors, an assumption that may not hold. Because HLA typing was unavailable for some donors at each locus, only the typed subset was used in association tests. The study gave a list of some 150 TCR beta chains associated with cytomegalovirus. According to a later genetic analysis, donors in an Asian-associated ancestry cluster had fewer N-insertions in productive TCRs than the roughly 700-donor mean. In a later analysis, TCR association rates were found to vary across HLA loci, with the most associated TCRs seen for DRB1 alleles and the fewest for HLA-C alleles. When HLA alleles, especially DR and DQ, strongly co-occurred, attributing TCR associations to individual alleles was difficult. The sequencing pipeline was judged likely to have produced a cluster of highly shared sequence variants as a technical artifact. Linkage disequilibrium might explain the correlated functional status among segregating V segments, but an unknown experimental factor could not be excluded. Most TCR sequences were seen in very few donors, while some public TCRs were found in many individuals. V-gene and J-gene trimming of TCR beta chains was associated with a missense DCLRE1C variant in a later genetic analysis, and the association was replicated in an independent cohort. Some IMGT-functional V segments, including TRBV6-2 and TRBV6-3, could not be distinguished by the 87-base-pair reads and were therefore excluded. For the cohort, immune exposure information was limited to CMV serostatus. A later analysis reported that several top co-occurrence clusters appeared linked to parvovirus B19, influenza, CMV and Epstein-Barr virus. In vitro tests confirmed that a few of the cytomegalovirus-associated TCR beta chains recognize cytomegalovirus antigens. Most CMV-associated TCR beta chains appeared to be HLA-restricted in a later analysis, and the HLA associations seemed to be driven largely by CMV exposure. Only TCR beta chains were sequenced in this cohort, and the absence of alpha or paired-chain data limited detectable features. An earlier analysis of approximately 600 of the donors showed that most TCR beta V segments appeared in productive rearrangements either about 90% or about 30% of the time, which broadly matched IMGT annotations. According to the authors, the approach could potentially be generalized to other disease states and immunological phenotypes. In a later analysis, HLA-associated TCR beta chains were found to be more clonally expanded and to have lower generation probabilities than equally common non-associated chains. Cytomegalovirus status was reported to be diagnosed by the classifier with high specificity and sensitivity in both the original and validation cohorts. About 17 rarely observed V segments, including chromosome 9 orphons, were excluded from the earlier analysis of several hundred of the donors because counts were too low. A further reported finding was that TCR beta sequences accurately predicted the HLA-A and HLA-B alleles for most subjects in the first cohort. A later analysis associated about 16,000 TCR beta sequences with specific HLA alleles at a false discovery rate of 0.05.

There are 14 amino acids in the CDR3, from cysteine to phenylalanine inclusive. The CDR3 DNA has 42 bases and is translated from base 1. The germline V gene sets CDR1 to MNHEY and CDR2 to SVGAGI. Between the V and J ends, shortened by 4 bases and 5 bases respectively, the junction contains 15 bases. Library prep was done by the immunoSEQ multiplex PCR assay. A mixture of 60 forward primers for TCR Vbeta segments and 13 reverse primers for TCR Jbeta segments was used in the multiplex PCR. A multiplex PCR assay on genomic DNA amplified the CDR3 region of rearranged TCR beta genes. The Illumina HiSeq System was used to sequence the amplified TCR beta libraries as 87-base-pair reads. The authors processed their data as follows. A later analysis counted about 80 million unique TCR beta chains across the 666 repertoires, and around 9.9 million of these chains were shared by at least two donors. Raw reads were error-corrected and collapsed into unique sequences with a nearest-neighbor algorithm that merged closely related sequences to remove PCR and sequencing errors. Alignment of CDR3 sequences to IMGT reference sequences was used to assign V, D and J gene segments. For a sequence to be retained, a match of at least six nucleotides to both a V gene segment and a J gene segment was required. Rearrangements were called productive when the CDR3 lacked stop codons and stayed in frame with V and J; all others were non-productive. CDR3 was defined according to IMGT convention as the region running from the second conserved V-encoded cysteine to the conserved J-encoded phenylalanine. The earlier analysis of about 620 of the donors excluded sequences that lacked an unambiguous match to a single V gene segment. In an earlier analysis of 587 of the donors, a V segment was called functional when productive rearrangements were above 56.7%, and segregating when the standard deviation between donors exceeded 5%. A statistical classification framework was built for diagnosing cytomegalovirus status from the catalog of TCR beta chain sequences. In a later analysis, TCR nucleotide sequences were compared against IMGT/GENE-DB human TR gene sequences so that V and J genes could be assigned. A later analysis assigned CDR3 sequences and most-parsimonious VDJ recombination scenarios with the TCRdist pipeline. In a later analysis, every TCR beta chain was defined by the combination of its CDR3 amino acid sequence and its V-gene family, and reads without a unique V-gene family were dropped. To address suspected cross-contamination and a sequencing artifact, a later analysis removed a few hundred highly shared, low-generation-probability nucleotide sequences. For each public chain, a later analysis derived a clonal expansion index from normalized ranks of inferred template counts within each repertoire. In a later analysis, generation probabilities were computed with a VDJ recombination model fitted to out-of-frame rearrangements, and the resulting probabilities were checked against IGoR. In a later analysis, TCR-TCR, TCR-HLA and TCR-CMV co-occurrence was scored with hypergeometric tests, and a repertoire-size bias correction was applied to TCR pairs. In a later analysis, false discovery rates were estimated by permuting HLA or CMV assignments 20 times. A later analysis grouped co-occurring TCRs with DBSCAN, adding TCRdist sequence similarity when clustering within HLA-allele-positive subsets. Repertoires with fewer than 30,000 or more than 120,000 public chains, plus five repertoires with anomalous nucleotide sharing, were excluded from co-occurrence clustering. The clones in this table, taken by TCRdb from immuneACCESS, are in-frame only. Not every clone is retained; where verified, under half of the shortfall comes from an unresolved V gene, and the cause of the rest is unknown. That table is the source of V, J and clone size, and D and trimming were worked out from the DNA. The sample table contains roughly 170,000 clones; only one count was recorded for 65% to 85% of them. The ten most abundant clones make up approximately 0.78% of the sample.

Rearrangement joined TRBV6-5 to TRBJ2-7; a tentative D call is TRBD2 (6 bases match). This receptor was obtained from a woman between 18 and 29 years old in good health and CMV-seronegative. Specimen: PBMCs. The DNA sequence reads TGTGCCAGCAGTTCCTCCTTGGGGGGACACGAGCAGTACTTC. It encodes CASSSSLGGHEQYF.